The 2 T cell receptor beta chains below come from one sample, sequenced in a study of blood T cell repertoires in COVID-19. Sequencing used immunoSEQ multiplex PCR; TCRdb keeps in-frame clones, though not all of them. The sample yields around 260,000 clones, roughly 88% seen once. The material sequenced was peripheral blood. The receptor source for this set is a human donor with COVID-19, enrolled during active disease. The donor label of this sample is uncertain.

The V and J genes are TRBV19 and TRBJ1-4, with 9 bases identical to TRBD1. The CDR3 contains 16 residues. Looked up from germline, CDR1 is LNHDA and CDR2 is SQIVND (reference sequence). V lost 4 bases to trimming and J lost 5 bases; unmatched junction nucleotides: 8. The CDR3 is CASSNNFGTGNEKLFF. The CDR3 region has the DNA TGTGCCAGTAGTAACAACTTCGGGACAGGGAATGAAAAACTGTTTTTT.

The genes are TRBV6-5 and TRBJ1-1; no clear D. Germline CDR1 and CDR2: MNHEY and SVGAGI. The CDR3 spans 14 residues. The V end lost 0 bases, the J end lost 2 bases, and 7 bases lay between the germline ends. The CDR3 protein is CASSYSSHNTEAFF. The DNA of the CDR3 is TGTGCCAGCAGTTACTCGAGCCATAACACTGAAGCTTTCTTT.